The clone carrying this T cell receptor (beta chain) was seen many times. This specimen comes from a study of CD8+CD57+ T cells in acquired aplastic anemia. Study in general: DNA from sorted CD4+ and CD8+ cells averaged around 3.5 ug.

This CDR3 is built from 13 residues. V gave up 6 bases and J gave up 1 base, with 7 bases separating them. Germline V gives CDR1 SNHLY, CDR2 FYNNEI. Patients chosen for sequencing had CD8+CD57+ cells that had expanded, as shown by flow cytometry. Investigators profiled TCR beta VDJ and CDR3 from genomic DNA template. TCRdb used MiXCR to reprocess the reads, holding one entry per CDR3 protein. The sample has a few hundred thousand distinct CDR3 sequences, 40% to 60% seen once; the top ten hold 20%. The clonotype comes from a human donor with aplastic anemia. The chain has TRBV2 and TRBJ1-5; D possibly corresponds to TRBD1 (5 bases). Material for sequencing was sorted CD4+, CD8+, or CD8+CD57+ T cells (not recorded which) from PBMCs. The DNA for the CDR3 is TGTGCCAGCAGCTCAGGGAGCAATCAGCCCCAGCATTTT. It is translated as CASSSGSNQPQHF.